The rows below give T cell receptor beta chains drawn from one sample of a study of shared clonotypes between healthy human individuals. Sequenced by immunoSEQ multiplex PCR; TCRdb stores in-frame clones only, minus some. The sample holds about 2 million clones; approximately 95% are singletons and the top ten take 0.1% to 0.15%. The sample taken for sequencing was naive CD4+ T cells sorted from blood. All receptors come from a man aged 18-30 years in good health. The CDR3 runs from the conserved cysteine through the conserved F or W. The D gene is left open where the match is weak. Rows give clone size only sometimes, using once, few, many, or a class for an expanded clone.

V,size,D,J,DNA,CDR3
TRBV10-3,NA,NA,TRBJ2-7,TGTGCCATCAGTGGTAAGGGGTTACCCTCCGCGGGCGAGCAGTACTTC,CAISGKGLPSAGEQYF
TRBV18,NA,TRBD1,TRBJ2-1,TGTGCCAGCTCACCACCAGCGTGGGACAGGGTGGTTAATGAGCAGTTCTTC,CASSPPAWDRVVNEQFF
TRBV18,once,NA,TRBJ2-3,TGTGCCAGCTCCCCTAACACAGATACGCAGTATTTT,CASSPNTDTQYF
TRBV29-1,NA,TRBD1,TRBJ1-2,TGCAGCGTTTCACCCTGGGACAGGCGAGGTGGCTACACCTTC,CSVSPWDRRGGYTF
TRBV5-1,NA,NA,TRBJ2-3,TGCGCCAGCAGCTTGTTGGGGACGGACACAGATACGCAGTATTTT,CASSLLGTDTDTQYF
TRBV30,NA,TRBD1,TRBJ1-5,TGTGCCTGGAGTCTAACAGGGGTAGAGCAGCCCCAGCATTTT,CAWSLTGVEQPQHF
TRBV18,NA,NA,TRBJ1-4,TGTGCCAGCTCACAGTTGCAACAGGGAGGAGAAAAACTGTTTTTT,CASSQLQQGGEKLFF
TRBV4-1,NA,NA,TRBJ1-5,TGCGCCAGCAGCCAAGTATTGGGAACGGCCAATCAGCCCCAGCATTTT,CASSQVLGTANQPQHF
TRBV5-6,NA,NA,TRBJ1-1,TGTGCCAGCCAATCCGAATCGAACACTGAAGCTTTCTTT,CASQSESNTEAFF
TRBV11-3,once,NA,TRBJ2-1,TGTGCCAGCAGCCCGACACCTTACAATGAGCAGTTCTTC,CASSPTPYNEQFF
TRBV7-2,NA,NA,TRBJ1-1,TGTGCCAGCAGCTTAATCAGGGAGCGGAACACTGAAGCTTTCTTT,CASSLIRERNTEAFF
TRBV6-6,NA,NA,TRBJ2-7,TGTGCCAGCAGTTACTCAGGTCGACAGGCCCTAGGGGAGCAGTACTTC,CASSYSGRQALGEQYF
TRBV19,NA,NA,TRBJ2-2,TGTGCCAGTCGCACCGACCGGGGGAACACCGGGGAGCTGTTTTTT,CASRTDRGNTGELFF
TRBV5-6,NA,TRBD1,TRBJ2-4,TGTGCCAGCAGCTCAAATTTACAGGGGATTAAAAACATTCAGTACTTC,CASSSNLQGIKNIQYF
TRBV6-1,NA,TRBD1,TRBJ1-6,TGTGCCAGCAGTGAAGCGAGGGGGACAGGGTCGCCCCTCCACTTT,CASSEARGTGSPLHF
TRBV9,NA,TRBD1,TRBJ2-5,TGTGCCAGCAACCCACAGGGGGCTTATGGAGAGACCCAGTACTTC,CASNPQGAYGETQYF
TRBV6-1,NA,NA,TRBJ2-3,TGTGCCAGCAGTGGAGGGTCTGGGTTTAGCACAGATACGCAGTATTTT,CASSGGSGFSTDTQYF
TRBV6-1,NA,NA,TRBJ2-7,TGTGCCAGCCAGGAGGGTCAAGTCCGCGAGCAGTACTTC,CASQEGQVREQYF
TRBV20-1,few,NA,TRBJ2-3,TGCAGTGCTCTCACAGATACGCAGTATTTT,CSALTDTQYF
TRBV12-5,NA,NA,TRBJ2-7,TGTGCTAGTGCCACGAGCGGACTGTCTTTACTGGAGCAGTACTTC,CASATSGLSLLEQYF
TRBV10-3,few,NA,TRBJ2-2,TGTGCCATCAACCTGGAACCCACCGGGGAGCTGTTTTTT,CAINLEPTGELFF
TRBV14,NA,NA,TRBJ1-1,TGTGCCAGCAGCCCGGAGGTCGGAGGAGCTTTCTTT,CASSPEVGGAFF
TRBV5-1,NA,NA,TRBJ2-1,TGCGCCAGCAGCCTAAGTTGGGCAGATGAGCAGTTCTTC,CASSLSWADEQFF
TRBV7-3,few,NA,TRBJ2-5,TGTGCCAGCAGCTTAAGCAGGGAAGAGACCCAGTACTTC,CASSLSREETQYF